Each of the 32 T cell receptor beta chains below was sequenced from the same sample in a study of beta chain features in type 1 diabetes. The investigators reverse transcribed all of the isolated RNA, so they sequenced expressed TCRB transcripts. Profiled with immunoSEQ multiplex PCR; TCRdb holds only in-frame clones, not every one. The table lists over 150,000 clones, around 8.3% of them singletons. These TCRs are of unknown antigen specificity. Findings and limits, study-wide: Among patients with Type 1 diabetes, TCRB CDR3s were moderately but significantly shorter in every one of the four CD4+ subsets.

The sequencing input was central memory CD4+ T cells from blood. These receptors all stem from a woman aged 18-29 years with type 1 diabetes.

The chain carries TRBV30 and TRBJ2-3, with 15 bases lining up with TRBD2. Trimming took 8 bases from V and 5 from J; bases not matched to a gene: 2. This CDR3 contains 13 residues. CDR1 GTSNPN and CDR2 SVGIG come from the germline V gene (reference sequence). The CDR3 region is CAGGLAGGDTQYF. Here the CDR3 DNA reads TGTGCCGGGGGACTAGCGGGAGGAGATACGCAGTATTTT.

This clone was detected ten times or more. In nucleotides, the CDR3 is TGTGCCAGCAGCGTGGTACAGGGATCACCCCTCCACTTT. This gives the protein CASSVVQGSPLHF. The rearrangement joins TRBV13 to TRBJ1-6, with a weak D call TRBD1 (6 bases). The CDR3 has 13 residues. The V and J ends lost 5 bases and 10 bases respectively, with 12 bases between them. Germline CDR1 PRHDT, CDR2 FYEKMQ (reference sequence).

V is TRBV7-9 and J is TRBJ1-5; 8 bases line up with TRBD1. V trimming: 5 bases; J trimming: 3 bases; junction bases outside the gene matches: 6. The CDR3 is 15 amino acids. Looked up from germline, CDR1 is SEHNR and CDR2 is FQNEAQ (reference sequence). CDR3 loop: CASSTGQGSNQPQHF. CDR3 coding DNA: TGTGCCAGCAGCACAGGACAGGGCTCCAATCAGCCCCAGCATTTT. The whole variable domain, remainder taken from reference TRBV7-9 and TRBJ1-5, is DTGVSQNPRHKITKRGQNVTFRCDPISEHNRLYWYRQTLGQGPEFLTYFQNEAQLEKSRLLSDRFSAERPKGSFSTLEIQRTEQGDSAMYLCASSTGQGSNQPQHFGDGTRLSIL.

The sample holds a few counts of this clone. CDR3 loop: CASSPQGGQPQHF. CDR3 coding DNA: TGTGCCAGCAGCCCCCAGGGAGGACAGCCCCAGCATTTT. The rearrangement joins TRBV11-2 to TRBJ1-5, with D tentatively TRBD1 (5 bases). Per germline, CDR1 SGHAT and CDR2 FQNNGV. This CDR3 is 13 amino acids long. Trimming removed 5 bases from V and 7 bases from J, with 12 bases in between.

This clone was counted only a few times. The genes are TRBV28 and TRBJ1-1; a possible D gene is TRBD1 (5 bases). The CDR3 is 14 residues long. V was clipped by 2 bases and J by 1 base, with 8 bases between them. CDR1 and CDR2 from the germline V gene are MDHEN and SYDVKM. CDR3: CASSLPGKNTEAFF. The CDR3 DNA sequence: TGTGCCAGCAGTTTACCAGGGAAGAACACTGAAGCTTTCTTT.

A few counts support this clone. The chain recombines TRBV11-2 with TRBJ2-5; 8 nucleotides agree with TRBD2. The end of the DNA fits TRBJ2-7 better, so the J call may be wrong. Germline assignment: CDR1 SGHAT and CDR2 FQNNGV. This CDR3 comprises 14 residues. CDR3 in DNA: TGTGCCAGCAGCCGACTAGCGTCCTTCTACGAGCAGTACTTC. This codes for CASSRLASFYEQYF.

This chain uses TRBV27 with TRBJ1-5, with TRBD1 matching over 7 bases. Looked up from germline, CDR1 is MNHEY and CDR2 is SMNVEV (reference sequence). V shed 6 bases, J shed 5 bases, and the junction held 7 bases outside the gene matches. This CDR3 is 14 amino acids long. The CDR3 nucleotides read TGTGCCAGCAGGGAACAGGGGCACGATCAGCCCCAGCATTTT. Protein sequence: CASREQGHDQPQHF.

The chain combines TRBV15 with TRBJ2-6, with D hard to call. Trimming removed 0 bases at V and 0 bases at J, with 9 bases between. CDR3 length: 17 residues. CDR1 is LNHNV, CDR2 YYDKDF, per germline (reference sequence). CDR3 protein: CATSREILSSGANVLTF. Written as DNA, the CDR3 is TGTGCCACCAGCAGAGAAATCTTATCCTCTGGGGCCAACGTCCTGACTTTC.

The rearrangement joins TRBV18 to TRBJ2-7; D gene uncertain. Germline-derived CDR1 and CDR2 are KGHSH and LQKENI. V shed 3 bases and J shed 2 bases, with 17 bases lying between them. There are 16 residues in the CDR3. Here the CDR3 DNA reads TGTGCCAGCTCACCTTACTCATCTAGGAGAGCCTACGAGCAGTACTTC. Translating it yields CASSPYSSRRAYEQYF.

This clone was observed many times. The chain has TRBV9 and TRBJ2-7; a possible D gene is TRBD2 (6 bases). Germline CDR1 reads SGDLS; CDR2 reads YYNGEE. The CDR3 has 15 amino acids. Trimming stripped 0 bases from V and 1 base from J, with 11 bases between. The DNA for the CDR3 is TGTGCCAGCAGCGTAGGTGGAGGGAGGTCCTACGAGCAGTACTTC. This gives the protein CASSVGGGRSYEQYF.

The chain is built from TRBV19 and TRBJ1-5; TRBD1 is a possible D gene (5 bases). This CDR3 has 15 residues. Germline CDR1 LNHDA, CDR2 SQIVND (reference sequence). V lost 5 bases to trimming and J lost 4 bases, with 15 bases between them. CDR3 loop: CASSFSQGKNQPQHF. The CDR3 region has the DNA TGTGCCAGTAGTTTTTCCCAGGGCAAGAATCAGCCCCAGCATTTT.

This chain joins TRBV28 and TRBJ1-4; D possibly corresponds to TRBD1 (6 bases). This CDR3 comprises 14 residues. V was pared by 1 base and J by 6 bases, with 9 bases between. Per germline, CDR1 MDHEN and CDR2 SYDVKM. The CDR3 DNA reads as TGTGCCAGCAGTTTATACAGGGAAGATGAAAAACTGTTTTTT. This sequence encodes CASSLYREDEKLFF.

The chain has TRBV11-2 and TRBJ2-7; D is undetermined. This CDR3 spans 15 amino acids. Germline V lookup: CDR1 SGHAT, CDR2 FQNNGV. V gave up 0 bases and J gave up 1 base, with 10 bases separating them. The CDR3 loop is CASSLDLASSYEQYF. In DNA form, the CDR3 reads TGTGCCAGCAGCTTAGATCTGGCTAGTTCCTACGAGCAGTACTTC.

CDR3 sequence reads: CASSQDVAGVYNEQFF. CDR3 coding DNA: TGCGCCAGCAGCCAAGATGTAGCGGGTGTCTACAATGAGCAGTTCTTC. The chain combines TRBV4-3 with TRBJ2-1; TRBD2 agrees at 7 bases. In germline, CDR1 is LGHNA, CDR2 YSLEER. Trimming at V came to 0 bases and at J to 3 bases, leaving 5 bases not matched to a gene. The CDR3 contains 16 residues.

This rearrangement joins TRBV19 to TRBJ2-3; possible D gene TRBD1, 5 bases. Per the germline V gene, CDR1 is LNHDA and CDR2 is SQIVND (reference sequence). This CDR3 spans 15 amino acids. Trimming stripped 0 bases from V and 3 bases from J, with 10 bases between. This CDR3 reads CASSIDRVGTDTQYF. DNA for the CDR3: TGTGCCAGTAGTATAGACAGGGTGGGGACAGATACGCAGTATTTT.

This sequence joins TRBV16 and TRBJ2-1, with a weak D call TRBD1 (5 bases). From germline, CDR1 is KGHSY and CDR2 FQNENV. V lost 0 bases and J lost 3, with 9 bases in between. This CDR3 is 15 amino acids long. In DNA, the CDR3 is TGTGCCAGCAGCCAATCCACAGGTAACTACAATGAGCAGTTCTTC. Protein: CASSQSTGNYNEQFF.

This clone was observed a few times. V gene TRBV15 combines with J gene TRBJ2-7, with TRBD2 identical over 8 bases. The CDR3 length is 13 residues. Unmatched junction bases numbered 1, after V lost 6 bases and J lost 0 bases. In germline, CDR1 is LNHNV, CDR2 YYDKDF (reference sequence). CDR3 sequence: CATRGTSSYEQYF. CDR3 sequence (DNA): TGTGCCACCAGAGGGACTAGCTCCTACGAGCAGTACTTC.

This rearrangement joins TRBV5-6 to TRBJ2-2; unclear D gene. The CDR3 length is 13 residues. V lost 4 bases and J lost 6, with 10 bases in between. CDR1 and CDR2 from the germline V gene are SGHDT and YYEEEE. The CDR3 region has the DNA TGTGCCAGCAGCCTCGTTGTCCCCGGGGAGCTGTTTTTT. Translated: CASSLVVPGELFF.

The chain carries TRBV6-5 and TRBJ1-6, with 7 bases lining up with TRBD1. The germline CDR1 and CDR2 sequences are MNHEY and SVGAGI. This CDR3 is 16 amino acids long. The junction had 11 bases not matched to a gene; V was cut back by 2 bases and J by 10 bases. In DNA form, the CDR3 reads TGTGCCAGCAGTTACCAACAGGGACAGCGGACGTCACCCCTCCACTTT. The encoded protein is CASSYQQGQRTSPLHF.

The chain combines TRBV7-2 with TRBJ2-1, with unresolved D. V was trimmed by 6 bases and J by 4 bases, leaving 7 bases between them. Germline lookup yields CDR1 SGHTA and CDR2 FQGNSA. The CDR3 is made up of 12 amino acids. Here the CDR3 DNA reads TGTGCCAGCAGTACCGGGTACAATGAGCAGTTCTTC. The encoded protein is CASSTGYNEQFF.

This clone was detected a few times. This rearrangement joins TRBV28 to TRBJ1-1; 7 nucleotides match TRBD1. CDR3 length: 15 amino acids. Per germline, CDR1 MDHEN and CDR2 SYDVKM. With 7 bases clipped from V and 2 bases from J, the junction kept 10 bases outside the gene matches. CDR3 protein: CASTPTGTANTEAFF. The CDR3 nucleotides read TGTGCCAGCACCCCGACCGGGACAGCTAACACTGAAGCTTTCTTT. Full variable domain (missing parts from reference TRBV28 and TRBJ1-1): DVKVTQSSRYLVKRTGEKVFLECVQDMDHENMFWYRQDPGLGLRLIYFSYDVKMKEKGDIPEGYSVSREKKERFSLILESASTNQTSMYLCASTPTGTANTEAFFGQGTRLTVV.

The genes are TRBV11-3 and TRBJ2-1; 14 positions match TRBD2. CDR1 and CDR2 (germline): SGHNT, YENEEA. This CDR3 region has 15 residues. With 5 bases clipped from V and 9 bases from J, the junction kept 6 bases outside the gene matches. This chain's CDR3 is CASSRGLAGGSEQFF. The CDR3 bases are TGTGCCAGCAGCCGAGGACTAGCGGGGGGTTCTGAGCAGTTCTTC.

This clone came up a few times. J is TRBJ1-5 and V is TRBV19; D might be TRBD1 (5 bases). In germline, CDR1 is LNHDA, CDR2 SQIVND (reference sequence). Deletions cut 6 bases from V and 5 bases from J, with 14 bases between. The CDR3 length is 14 residues. The CDR3 nucleotides are TGTGCCAGTAGATCCACAGGTCGCGATCAGCCCCAGCATTTT. Its translation: CASRSTGRDQPQHF.

The V gene is TRBV7-2, the J gene TRBJ1-3; no definite D call. Trimming stripped 5 bases from V and 6 bases from J, with 11 bases between. The CDR3 spans 13 residues. CDR1 and CDR2 from the germline V gene are SGHTA and FQGNSA. DNA of the CDR3: TGTGCCAGCAGCATATCACAGCTAAACACCATATATTTT. Translated, it gives CASSISQLNTIYF.

The table lists this clone with a few counts. The V call is TRBV27, the J call TRBJ2-2; 12 bases are shared with TRBD2. Per the germline V gene, CDR1 is MNHEY and CDR2 is SMNVEV (reference sequence). J lost 4 bases, V lost 6 bases, and 12 bases had no gene match. There are 18 residues in the CDR3. CDR3 sequence: CASRINPGLAGTTGELFF. CDR3 coding DNA: TGTGCCAGCAGAATAAACCCTGGACTAGCGGGGACCACCGGGGAGCTGTTTTTT.

This clone has more than one count but fewer than ten. The chain recombines TRBV7-2 with TRBJ2-5; D unclear. Germline CDR1 reads SGHTA; CDR2 reads FQGNSA. V gave up 5 bases and J gave up 4 bases, with 5 bases separating them. This CDR3 spans 11 amino acids. In nucleotides, the CDR3 is TGTGCCAGCAGCCACTTAGAGACCCAGTACTTC. Translating it yields CASSHLETQYF.

This clone came up a few times. This rearrangement joins TRBV6-5 to TRBJ1-2; the match to TRBD1 covers 8 bases. V dropped 2 bases and J dropped 6; count of bases not matched to a gene: 8. The CDR3 sequence is 15 residues long. From germline, CDR1 is MNHEY and CDR2 SVGAGI. CDR3 sequence: CASSYDRGRGNGYTF. DNA for the CDR3: TGTGCCAGCAGTTACGACAGGGGAAGGGGAAATGGCTACACCTTC.

This clone was picked up a small number of times. The genes are TRBV2 and TRBJ2-4, with a weak D call TRBD2 (5 bases). V was pared by 8 bases and J by 10 bases, with 18 bases between. Germline values: CDR1 SNHLY, CDR2 FYNNEI. The CDR3 consists of 13 residues. In nucleotides, the CDR3 is TGTGCCAGCCACAAAGGAGCAGGCGGGATTCAGTACTTC. The encoded protein is CASHKGAGGIQYF.

V usage is TRBV15 and J usage is TRBJ2-4; 7 nucleotides align to TRBD1. V shed 5 bases and J 6 bases; nucleotides not matched to a gene: 4. The CDR3 runs 13 residues. CDR1 is LNHNV, CDR2 YYDKDF, per germline (reference sequence). The CDR3 DNA sequence: TGTGCCACCAGCGTACAGGGGAGAAACATTCAGTACTTC. Translated, it gives CATSVQGRNIQYF.

The chain has TRBV25-1 and TRBJ1-3; D gene unclear. CDR3 length: 15 residues. CDR1 and CDR2 (germline): MGHDK, SYGVNS. V lost 3 bases to trimming and J lost 0 bases, with 9 bases between them. The CDR3 is CASSESHISGNTIYF. The CDR3, as DNA: TGTGCCAGCAGTGAGTCCCACATCTCTGGAAACACCATATATTTT.

This sequence joins TRBV4-3 and TRBJ1-6; a possible D gene is TRBD1 (5 bases). The CDR3 consists of 16 residues. V was clipped by 0 bases and J by 10 bases, with 16 bases between them. Germline V gene data show CDR1 as LGHNA and CDR2 as YSLEER. The CDR3 sequence is CASSQEGGRRISPLHF. Written as DNA, the CDR3 is TGCGCCAGCAGCCAAGAGGGGGGACGACGGATCTCACCCCTCCACTTT.

The table lists this clone with a few counts. The J gene is TRBJ2-1, the V gene TRBV30; the D gene is possibly TRBD1 (5 bases). Germline-derived CDR1 and CDR2 are GTSNPN and SVGIG (reference sequence). The length of the CDR3 is 12 residues. Trimming took off 2 bases at V and 8 bases at J, with 10 bases between the two ends. CDR3 amino acids: CAWSPPGYEQFF. For the CDR3, the DNA is TGTGCCTGGAGTCCTCCAGGGTATGAGCAGTTCTTC.